The entry that follows covers one T cell receptor (beta chain) sequence. Its antigen remains unidentified. This sample was included in a study of shared clonotypes between healthy human individuals. Study context: Per donor, CD8 memory used one plate, CD8 naive used two, CD4 memory used three and CD4 naive used three. Whole-study findings and limits: Generation probabilities were higher for clonotypes shared across all four sorted-subset donors than for unshared ones. Naive subsets typically showed greater estimated richness than memory subsets.

Assay: immunoSEQ multiplex PCR; the TCRdb copy retains only in-frame clones and omits some. Of some 2,500,000 clones listed, approximately 93% are singletons. CDR3 size: 17 residues. CDR1 is SGHAT and CDR2 is FQNNGV in the germline V gene. J was trimmed by 0 bases and V by 8 bases; bases with no gene match: 12. A CD45RA+ naive subset and a CD45RA-negative memory subset were split from CD4+ cells. Sequencing was done on a sample of naive CD4+ T cells from PBMCs. Subset described: CD45RA+ positively selected. This sequence joins TRBV11-2 and TRBJ2-5; TRBD2 matches at 10 bases. The clonotype was recovered from a man younger than 35 in good health. Some clones in this sample may be carry-over from other donors' samples. The CDR3 DNA sequence: TGTGCCAGCTCAGGAACGGGACTAGCGACCAACCAAGAGACCCAGTACTTC. This gives the protein CASSGTGLATNQETQYF.